These T cell receptor beta chains were read from a single sample in a study of blood T cell repertoires in COVID-19. The method was immunoSEQ multiplex PCR; TCRdb's version includes in-frame clones alone and lacks a portion of them. This table has 150,000 or so clones, around 83% appearing once. The sample was peripheral blood. The receptor set was obtained from a woman in her sixties or seventies with acute or convalescent COVID-19. The CDR3 runs from the conserved cysteine through the conserved F or W. The order of the fields is D gene, V gene, clone size, J gene, CDR3 protein, CDR3 DNA. D genes are given only for firm matches. Only some rows state a clone size, as once, few, many or a class for expanded clones.

D gene: .
V gene: TRBV12-3/TRBV12-4
clone size: .
J gene: TRBJ1-2
CDR3 protein: CASSRQPDGYTF
CDR3 DNA: TGTGCCAGCAGTCGTCAACCGGATGGCTACACCTTC

D gene: TRBD2
V gene: TRBV7-2
clone size: .
J gene: TRBJ2-1
CDR3 protein: CASSLVGLSYNEQFF
CDR3 DNA: TGTGCCAGCAGCTTAGTGGGACTAAGCTACAATGAGCAGTTCTTC

D gene: .
V gene: TRBV5-1
clone size: .
J gene: TRBJ2-7
CDR3 protein: CASSLGGLPQSGEQYF
CDR3 DNA: TGCGCCAGCAGCTTGGGGGGGCTGCCGCAGTCGGGCGAGCAGTACTTC

D gene: TRBD1
V gene: TRBV5-1
clone size: .
J gene: TRBJ2-5
CDR3 protein: CASSSQGFETQYF
CDR3 DNA: TGCGCCAGCAGCTCACAGGGGTTTGAGACCCAGTACTTC

D gene: TRBD2
V gene: TRBV4-2
clone size: few
J gene: TRBJ2-1
CDR3 protein: CASSQRLGTRRYNEQFF
CDR3 DNA: TGTGCCAGCAGCCAACGACTCGGGACTAGGAGGTACAATGAGCAGTTCTTC

D gene: TRBD2
V gene: TRBV2
clone size: .
J gene: TRBJ2-7
CDR3 protein: CASSELADLRLYF
CDR3 DNA: TGTGCCAGCAGTGAACTAGCGGATTTACGGTTGTACTTC

D gene: .
V gene: TRBV9
clone size: .
J gene: TRBJ1-2
CDR3 protein: CASSSTWTANYGYTF
CDR3 DNA: TGTGCCAGCAGCTCTACTTGGACAGCCAACTATGGCTACACCTTC

D gene: TRBD1
V gene: TRBV28
clone size: .
J gene: TRBJ1-6
CDR3 protein: CASSLLGTGGNSPLHF
CDR3 DNA: TGTGCCAGCAGTTTATTGGGGACAGGGGGGAATTCACCCCTCCACTTT

D gene: TRBD1
V gene: TRBV6-6
clone size: .
J gene: TRBJ1-1
CDR3 protein: CASTEGQGGDTEAFF
CDR3 DNA: TGTGCCAGCACCGAAGGACAGGGAGGAGACACTGAAGCTTTCTTT

D gene: .
V gene: TRBV19
clone size: .
J gene: TRBJ1-3
CDR3 protein: CATAGPGNTIYF
CDR3 DNA: TGTGCCACAGCGGGGCCTGGAAACACCATATATTTT

D gene: .
V gene: TRBV3-1/TRBV3-2
clone size: .
J gene: TRBJ1-1
CDR3 protein: CASSQRAKGGLRAFF
CDR3 DNA: TGTGCCAGCAGCCAAAGAGCTAAGGGGGGGTTACGGGCTTTCTTT

D gene: .
V gene: TRBV5-1
clone size: .
J gene: TRBJ2-2
CDR3 protein: CASSRGQGLPVNTGELFF
CDR3 DNA: TGCGCCAGCAGCAGGGGCCAGGGTTTGCCGGTGAACACCGGGGAGCTGTTTTTT

D gene: .
V gene: TRBV27
clone size: .
J gene: TRBJ1-5
CDR3 protein: CASSFPGQPQHF
CDR3 DNA: TGTGCCAGCAGTTTCCCCGGTCAGCCCCAGCATTTT

D gene: .
V gene: TRBV7-9
clone size: few
J gene: TRBJ2-2
CDR3 protein: CASSAPVASDLGELFF
CDR3 DNA: TGTGCCAGCAGCGCCCCTGTTGCTAGCGACCTCGGGGAGCTGTTTTTT

D gene: TRBD1
V gene: TRBV15
clone size: .
J gene: TRBJ2-3
CDR3 protein: CATSGWTGGLISTDTQYF
CDR3 DNA: TGTGCCACCAGCGGGTGGACAGGGGGACTTATATCCACAGATACGCAGTATTTT

D gene: TRBD1
V gene: TRBV7-9
clone size: .
J gene: TRBJ1-6
CDR3 protein: CASSPRDSNSPLHF
CDR3 DNA: TGTGCCAGCAGCCCCCGGGACAGTAATTCACCCCTCCACTTT

D gene: .
V gene: TRBV19
clone size: .
J gene: TRBJ1-1
CDR3 protein: CASSIGQRRTQAFF
CDR3 DNA: TGTGCCAGTAGTATCGGCCAGCGCCGGACTCAAGCTTTCTTT

D gene: TRBD1
V gene: TRBV6-5
clone size: few
J gene: TRBJ1-2
CDR3 protein: CASRDRVGGYGYTF
CDR3 DNA: TGTGCCAGCAGGGACAGGGTTGGAGGCTATGGCTACACCTTC

D gene: .
V gene: TRBV19
clone size: .
J gene: TRBJ2-5
CDR3 protein: CASSMSPWQAGTETQYF
CDR3 DNA: TGTGCCAGTAGTATGTCACCCTGGCAAGCGGGCACAGAGACCCAGTACTTC

D gene: TRBD1
V gene: TRBV6-2/TRBV6-3
clone size: .
J gene: TRBJ1-4
CDR3 protein: CASSESRGLWEKLFF
CDR3 DNA: TGTGCCAGCAGCGAATCCAGGGGGCTTTGGGAAAAACTGTTTTTT

D gene: .
V gene: TRBV19
clone size: .
J gene: TRBJ1-1
CDR3 protein: CASSRGLGWGEAFF
CDR3 DNA: TGTGCCAGTAGCCGGGGACTGGGGTGGGGTGAAGCTTTCTTT

D gene: .
V gene: TRBV30
clone size: .
J gene: TRBJ1-3
CDR3 protein: CAWSTFNSYHSGNTIYF
CDR3 DNA: TGTGCCTGGAGTACATTTAATAGCTACCACTCTGGAAACACCATATATTTT

D gene: TRBD1
V gene: TRBV5-8
clone size: .
J gene: TRBJ1-1
CDR3 protein: CASSSRDRGGTEAFF
CDR3 DNA: TGTGCCAGCAGCTCCCGGGACAGGGGAGGGACTGAAGCTTTCTTT